Below are 10 T cell receptor beta chains sequenced from a single sample in a study of siplizumab effects on memory and regulatory T cells. The method was immunoSEQ multiplex PCR; TCRdb's version includes in-frame clones alone and lacks a portion of them. The table records 75,000 to 100,000 clones, roughly 94% of them present only once. Sequenced material: non-Treg CD4+ T cells sorted from blood. The receptors were gathered from a human donor in good health.

The chain employs TRBV28 and TRBJ2-1, with a possible D match to TRBD2 (5 bases). Trimming pared 10 bases from V and 4 bases from J, leaving 20 bases between. The germline V gene encodes CDR1 MDHEN and CDR2 SYDVKM. CDR3 length: 15 residues. The CDR3 is CATNRPSGLYNEQFF. The CDR3 DNA sequence: TGTGCCACCAACCGCCCGAGCGGATTATACAATGAGCAGTTCTTC.

The chain links TRBV6-6 to TRBJ1-1; D call uncertain. This CDR3 region has 13 residues. The V gene's germline CDR1 is MNHNY and CDR2 SVGAGI (reference sequence). Deletions cut 4 bases from V and 1 base from J, with 7 bases between. This CDR3 is CASSSLTNTEAFF. CDR3 bases: TGTGCCAGCAGTTCTCTCACGAACACTGAAGCTTTCTTT.

The V call is TRBV6-1, the J call TRBJ2-2, with D hard to call. The CDR3 length is 14 residues. The V end was cut by 1 base, the J end by 5 bases, with 8 bases between. CDR1 is MNHNS, CDR2 SASEGT, per germline. CDR3 bases: TGTGCCAGCAGTGAAGGCGAAATTACCGGGGAGCTGTTTTTT. As protein: CASSEGEITGELFF.

This clone was observed once. V gene TRBV19 combines with J gene TRBJ2-7; TRBD2 aligns across 11 bases. The V segment lost 9 bases and the J segment 6 bases; nucleotides outside the gene matches: 13. Germline V lookup: CDR1 LNHDA, CDR2 SQIVND (reference sequence). This CDR3 is built from 15 residues. In DNA form, the CDR3 reads TGTGCCAGCAAAGAAACTAGCGGGAGTTCACGCGAGCAGTACTTC. Protein product: CASKETSGSSREQYF.

The rearrangement joins TRBV5-1 to TRBJ2-2; D may be TRBD2 (6 bases). V was cut by 4 bases and J by 7 bases, with 11 bases left in between. Germline CDR1 reads SGHRS; CDR2 reads YFSETQ. The CDR3 is 13 residues long. CDR3 amino acids: CASSLARGGELFF. The CDR3 bases are TGCGCCAGCAGCCTCGCGCGGGGCGGGGAGCTGTTTTTT.

The chain is built from TRBV7-3 and TRBJ2-2; 10 bases are a match to TRBD2. CDR3 size: 17 residues. V dropped 3 bases and J dropped 1; count of bases not matched to a gene: 5. Germline CDR1 SGHTA, CDR2 FQGTGA. CDR3 in amino acids: CASSFLAGVRNTGELFF. For the CDR3, the DNA is TGTGCCAGCAGCTTTCTAGCGGGAGTAAGGAACACCGGGGAGCTGTTTTTT.

The chain carries TRBV5-1 and TRBJ2-1, with 8 bases matching TRBD1. The CDR3 length is 16 residues. Per germline, CDR1 SGHRS and CDR2 YFSETQ. The J segment lost 8 bases and the V segment lost 4 bases, leaving 14 bases of the junction unmatched. CDR3 bases: TGCGCCAGCAGCGCTACGACAGGGGTCGGGCTGGATGAGCAGTTCTTC. Translation: CASSATTGVGLDEQFF.

The V and J genes are TRBV2 and TRBJ1-3; D is possibly TRBD1 (5 bases). Trimming removed 2 bases at V and 4 bases at J, with 9 bases between. CDR1 and CDR2 from the germline V gene are SNHLY and FYNNEI. CDR3 length: 14 amino acids. CDR3 nucleotide sequence: TGTGCCAGCAGTGAAATGTACAGGGGAAACACCATATATTTT. It is translated as CASSEMYRGNTIYF.

This clone was observed once. The rearrangement uses TRBV6-5 and TRBJ1-2; 9 bases align to TRBD1. Germline V lookup: CDR1 MNHEY, CDR2 SVGAGI. Trimming cost V 3 bases and J 5 bases; bases outside gene matches: 7. The CDR3 runs to 15 residues. The CDR3 DNA reads as TGTGCCAGCAGTTATTTGGGGACAGGGTCTTATGGCTACACCTTC. Translation: CASSYLGTGSYGYTF.

This chain joins TRBV9 and TRBJ1-2; D not resolved. Trimming stripped 0 bases from V and 4 bases from J, with 16 bases between. The germline V gene encodes CDR1 SGDLS and CDR2 YYNGEE. The CDR3 covers 16 residues. DNA of the CDR3: TGTGCCAGCAGCGTAGATGCAACTACTAAGGGCTATGGCTACACCTTC. Residues: CASSVDATTKGYGYTF.